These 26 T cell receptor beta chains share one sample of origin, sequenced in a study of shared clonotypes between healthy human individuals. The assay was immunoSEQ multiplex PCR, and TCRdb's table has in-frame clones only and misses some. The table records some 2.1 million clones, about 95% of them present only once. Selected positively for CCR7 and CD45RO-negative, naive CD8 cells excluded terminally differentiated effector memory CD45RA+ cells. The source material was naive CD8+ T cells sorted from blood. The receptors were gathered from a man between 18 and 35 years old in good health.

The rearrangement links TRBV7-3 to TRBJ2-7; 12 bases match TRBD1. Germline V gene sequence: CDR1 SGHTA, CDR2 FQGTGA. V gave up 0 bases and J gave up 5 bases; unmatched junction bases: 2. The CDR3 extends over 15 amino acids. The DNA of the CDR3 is TGTGCCAGCAGCTTAACAGGGACAGGGGGCGACGAGCAGTACTTC. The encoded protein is CASSLTGTGGDEQYF.

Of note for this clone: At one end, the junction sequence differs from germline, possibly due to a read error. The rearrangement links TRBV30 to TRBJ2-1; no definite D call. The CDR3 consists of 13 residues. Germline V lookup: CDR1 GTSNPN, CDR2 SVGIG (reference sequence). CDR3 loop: CAWSPTGYHEQFF. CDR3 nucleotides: TGTGCCTGGAGTCCGACTGGCTACCATGAGCAGTTCTTC. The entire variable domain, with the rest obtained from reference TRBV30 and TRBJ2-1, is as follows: SQTIHQWPATLVQPVGSPLSLECTVEGTSNPNLYWYRQAAGRGLQLLFYSVGIGQISSEVPQNLSASRPQDRQFILSSKKLLLSDSGFYLCAWSPTGYHEQFFGPGTRLTVL.

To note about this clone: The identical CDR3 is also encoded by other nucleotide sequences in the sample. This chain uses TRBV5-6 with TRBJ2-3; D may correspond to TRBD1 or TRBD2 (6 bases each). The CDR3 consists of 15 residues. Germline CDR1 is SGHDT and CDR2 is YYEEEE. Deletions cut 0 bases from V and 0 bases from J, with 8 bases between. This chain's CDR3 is CASSLAGASTDTQYF. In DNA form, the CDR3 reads TGTGCCAGCAGCTTGGCGGGGGCAAGCACAGATACGCAGTATTTT.

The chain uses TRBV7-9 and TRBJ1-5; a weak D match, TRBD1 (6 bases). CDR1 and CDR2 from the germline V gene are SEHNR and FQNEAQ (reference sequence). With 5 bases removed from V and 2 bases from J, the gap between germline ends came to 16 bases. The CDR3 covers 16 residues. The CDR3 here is CASSHGGPGGNQPQHF. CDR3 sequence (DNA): TGTGCCAGCAGCCACGGGGGACCAGGGGGCAATCAGCCCCAGCATTTT.

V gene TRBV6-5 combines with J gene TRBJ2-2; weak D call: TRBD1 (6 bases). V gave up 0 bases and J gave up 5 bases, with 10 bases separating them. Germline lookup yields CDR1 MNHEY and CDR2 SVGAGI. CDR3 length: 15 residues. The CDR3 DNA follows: TGTGCCAGCAGTTACTCACAGGGATGGACCGGGGAGCTGTTTTTT. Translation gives CASSYSQGWTGELFF.

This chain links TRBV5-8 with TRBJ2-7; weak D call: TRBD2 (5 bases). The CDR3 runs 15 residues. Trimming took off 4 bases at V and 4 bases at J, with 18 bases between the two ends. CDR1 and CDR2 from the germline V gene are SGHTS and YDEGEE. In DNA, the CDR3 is TGTGCCAGCAGCCCGCAAGAGGGCCAGGCTTACGAGCAGTACTTC. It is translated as CASSPQEGQAYEQYF.

The CDR3 protein is CASSQDPGQGGNEQFF. CDR3 coding DNA: TGCGCCAGCAGCCAAGATCCCGGCCAGGGGGGCAATGAGCAGTTCTTC. The chain uses TRBV4-1 and TRBJ2-1; TRBD1 might be the D (7 bases). This CDR3 is 16 amino acids long. V lost 0 bases, J lost 6 bases, and 15 bases lay in between. The germline gives CDR1 MGHRA, CDR2 YSYEKL.

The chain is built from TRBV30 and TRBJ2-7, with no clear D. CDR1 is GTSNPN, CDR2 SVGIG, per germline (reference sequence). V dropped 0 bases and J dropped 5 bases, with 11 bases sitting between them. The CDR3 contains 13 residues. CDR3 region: CAWSVPIVDEQYF. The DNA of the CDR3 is TGTGCCTGGAGTGTACCCATAGTGGACGAGCAGTACTTC.

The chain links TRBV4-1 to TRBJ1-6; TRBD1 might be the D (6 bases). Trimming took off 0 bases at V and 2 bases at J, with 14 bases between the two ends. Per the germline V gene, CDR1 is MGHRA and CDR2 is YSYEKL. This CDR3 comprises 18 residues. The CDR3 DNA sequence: TGCGCCAGCAGCCAAGAGTCCCCCCGGGGGCCCTATAATTCACCCCTCCACTTT. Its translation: CASSQESPRGPYNSPLHF.

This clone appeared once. The CDR3 loop is CASSPRTEGLPYEQYF. The CDR3 coding sequence is TGTGCCAGCAGCCCGAGGACAGAGGGATTACCCTACGAGCAGTACTTC. V gene TRBV7-8 combines with J gene TRBJ2-7, with D possibly being TRBD1 (6 bases). CDR3 size: 16 residues. V shed 5 bases and J shed 2 bases, with 19 bases lying between them. Germline CDR1 is SGHVS and CDR2 is FQNEAQ.

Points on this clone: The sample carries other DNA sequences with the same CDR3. This CDR3 is CASSQGVGYGYTF. CDR3 nucleotide sequence: TGCGCCAGCAGCCAAGGGGTGGGCTATGGCTACACCTTC. The chain employs TRBV4-1 and TRBJ1-2; D gene uncertain. From germline, CDR1 is MGHRA and CDR2 YSYEKL. V lost 1 base, J lost 4 bases, and 7 bases lay in between. CDR3 length: 13 residues.

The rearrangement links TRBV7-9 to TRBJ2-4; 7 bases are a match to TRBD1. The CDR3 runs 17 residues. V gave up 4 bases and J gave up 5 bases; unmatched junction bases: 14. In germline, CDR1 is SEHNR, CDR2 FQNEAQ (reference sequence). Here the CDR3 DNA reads TGTGCCAGCAGCTCCTCCCCGGGACAGTATACGGAAAACATTCAGTACTTC. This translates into CASSSSPGQYTENIQYF.

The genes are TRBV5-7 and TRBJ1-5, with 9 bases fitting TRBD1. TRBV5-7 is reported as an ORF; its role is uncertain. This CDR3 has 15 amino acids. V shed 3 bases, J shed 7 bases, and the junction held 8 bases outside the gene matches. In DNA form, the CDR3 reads TGTGCCAGCAGCTGGGACAGGGTCAATAAACAGCCCCAGCATTTT. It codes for CASSWDRVNKQPQHF.

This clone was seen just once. The CDR3 nucleotides read TGTGCCAGCAGCTCCGGACAGGGGGGTACTATGCGGTACACCTTC. Its protein product is CASSSGQGGTMRYTF. V usage is TRBV9 and J usage is TRBJ1-2, with TRBD1 matching over 10 bases. CDR1 is SGDLS and CDR2 is YYNGEE in the germline V gene. CDR3 length: 15 residues. With V trimmed by 4 bases and J by 11 bases, 14 bases remained unmatched.

CDR3 sequence reads: CASSLHDREQYF. In DNA form, the CDR3 reads TGTGCCAGCAGCTTACACGATCGCGAGCAGTACTTC. The V call is TRBV7-6, the J call TRBJ2-7; D remains ambiguous. Trimming shortened V by 2 bases and J by 6 bases, and 8 bases separated the two germline ends. Germline CDR1 is SGHVS and CDR2 is FNYEAQ. This CDR3 contains 12 residues.

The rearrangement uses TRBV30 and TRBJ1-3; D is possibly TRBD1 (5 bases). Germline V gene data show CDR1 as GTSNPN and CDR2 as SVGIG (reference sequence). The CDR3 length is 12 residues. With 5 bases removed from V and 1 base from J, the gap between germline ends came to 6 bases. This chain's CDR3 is CAWEGSGNTIYF. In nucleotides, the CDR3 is TGTGCCTGGGAGGGGTCTGGAAACACCATATATTTT.

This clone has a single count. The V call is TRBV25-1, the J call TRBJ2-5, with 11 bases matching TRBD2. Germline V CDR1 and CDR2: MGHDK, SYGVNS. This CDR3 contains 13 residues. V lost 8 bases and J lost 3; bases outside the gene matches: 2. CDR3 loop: CASGGLAEETQYF. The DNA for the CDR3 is TGTGCCAGCGGGGGACTAGCGGAAGAGACCCAGTACTTC.

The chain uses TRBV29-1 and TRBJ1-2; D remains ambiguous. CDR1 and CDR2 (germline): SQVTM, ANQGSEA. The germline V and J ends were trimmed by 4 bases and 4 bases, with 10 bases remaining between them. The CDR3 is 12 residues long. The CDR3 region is CSVGPESYGYTF. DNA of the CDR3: TGCAGCGTTGGTCCAGAGTCCTATGGCTACACCTTC.

The DNA for the CDR3 is TGTGCCAGCAGTTACTCGGATACAGACTCCTACGAGCAGTACTTC. It encodes CASSYSDTDSYEQYF. This chain links TRBV6-5 with TRBJ2-7; no clear D. The CDR3 is 15 residues long. From germline, CDR1 is MNHEY and CDR2 SVGAGI. V gave up 0 bases and J gave up 0 bases, with 9 bases separating them.

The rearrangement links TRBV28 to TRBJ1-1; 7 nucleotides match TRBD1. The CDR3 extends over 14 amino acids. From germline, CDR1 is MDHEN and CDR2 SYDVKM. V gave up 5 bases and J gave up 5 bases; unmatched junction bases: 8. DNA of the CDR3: TGTGCCAGCAGTAACAGGGGCGGTGTGACTGAAGCTTTCTTT. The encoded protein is CASSNRGGVTEAFF.

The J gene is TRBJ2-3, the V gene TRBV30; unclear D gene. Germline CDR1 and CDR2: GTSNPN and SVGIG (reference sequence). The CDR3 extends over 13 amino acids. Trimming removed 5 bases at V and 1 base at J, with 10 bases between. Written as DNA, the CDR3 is TGTGCCTGGGGTTCGGGTGGCACAGATACGCAGTATTTT. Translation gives CAWGSGGTDTQYF.

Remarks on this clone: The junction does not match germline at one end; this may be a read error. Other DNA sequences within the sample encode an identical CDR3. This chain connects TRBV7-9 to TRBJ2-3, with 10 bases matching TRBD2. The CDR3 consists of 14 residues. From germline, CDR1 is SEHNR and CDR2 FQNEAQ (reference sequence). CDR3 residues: CASNLAGGPDTQYF. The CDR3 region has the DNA TGTGCCAGCAACTTAGCGGGGGGCCCCGATACGCAGTATTTT.

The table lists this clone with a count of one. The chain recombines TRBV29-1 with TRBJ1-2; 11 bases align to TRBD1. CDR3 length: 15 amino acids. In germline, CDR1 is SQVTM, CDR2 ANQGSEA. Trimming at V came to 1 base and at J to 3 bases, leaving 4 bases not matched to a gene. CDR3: CSVEGTGGSDYGYTF. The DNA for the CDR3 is TGCAGCGTTGAAGGGACAGGGGGCTCAGACTATGGCTACACCTTC.

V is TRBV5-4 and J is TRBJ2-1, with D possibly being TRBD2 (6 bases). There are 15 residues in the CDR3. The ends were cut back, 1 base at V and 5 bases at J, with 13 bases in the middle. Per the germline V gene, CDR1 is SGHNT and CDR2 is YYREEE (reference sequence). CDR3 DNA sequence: TGTGCCAGCAGCTTGCTACGGGGGACCGACAATGAGCAGTTCTTC. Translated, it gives CASSLLRGTDNEQFF.

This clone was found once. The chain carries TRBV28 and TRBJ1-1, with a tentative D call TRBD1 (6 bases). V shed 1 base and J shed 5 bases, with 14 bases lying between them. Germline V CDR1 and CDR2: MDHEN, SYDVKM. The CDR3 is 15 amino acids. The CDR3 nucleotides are TGTGCCAGCAGTTTATCCTCAGGGGAGGGGACTGAAGCTTTCTTT. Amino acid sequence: CASSLSSGEGTEAFF.

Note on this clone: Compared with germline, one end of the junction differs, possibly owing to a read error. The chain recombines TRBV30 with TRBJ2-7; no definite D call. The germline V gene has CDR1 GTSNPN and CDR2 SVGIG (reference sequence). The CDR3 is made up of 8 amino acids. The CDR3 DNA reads TGTGCCTGGTGGACGGAACACTTC. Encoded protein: CAWWTEHF.